This TCR beta chain originates from a study of type 1 and type 2 diabetes patients. Study-level points and caveats: In CD4+ and CD8+ T cells, type 2 diabetes diversity exceeded type 1.

Germline V gene lookup returns CDR1 MNHNY and CDR2 SVGAGI (reference sequence). CDR3 length equals 11 residues. V shed 2 bases and J shed 5 bases, with 3 bases lying between them. This clonotype occurred many times. Antigen specificity is unknown. The PCR template was genomic DNA. A primer set of 30 forward and 13 reverse primers amplified the CDR3. Each CDR3 protein gets one entry after TCRdb re-called the multiplex PCR reads with MiXCR. The data hold fewer than 350,000 distinct CDR3 sequences, with 45% to 60% observed a single time. The sample comprised peripheral blood mononuclear cells (PBMCs). This sequence was found in a man in his late teens or twenties with type 2 diabetes. The genes are TRBV6-6 and TRBJ2-5, with D unclear. The CDR3 nucleotides read TGTGCCAGCAGTTACGTCGAGACCCAGTACTTC. It codes for CASSYVETQYF.